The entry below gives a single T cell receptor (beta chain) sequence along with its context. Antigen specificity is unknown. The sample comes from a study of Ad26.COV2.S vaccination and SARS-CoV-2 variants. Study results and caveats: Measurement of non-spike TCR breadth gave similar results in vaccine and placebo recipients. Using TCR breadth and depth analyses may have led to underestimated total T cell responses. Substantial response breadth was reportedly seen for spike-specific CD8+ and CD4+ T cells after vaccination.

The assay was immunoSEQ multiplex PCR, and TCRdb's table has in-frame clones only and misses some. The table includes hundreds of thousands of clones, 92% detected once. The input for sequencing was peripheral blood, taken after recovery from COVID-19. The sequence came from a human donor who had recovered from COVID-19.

CDR3 sequence: CASSLLDREGGYTF. DNA of the CDR3: TGTGCCAGCAGCCTCCTGGACAGGGAAGGTGGCTACACCTTC. The chain carries TRBV3-1 (or the pseudogene TRBV3-2) and TRBJ1-2; 8 bases fit TRBD1. This CDR3 spans 14 amino acids. Germline values: CDR1 LGHDT, CDR2 YNNKEL (reference sequence). J was trimmed by 7 bases and V by 4 bases; bases with no gene match: 8.